This entry is about one T cell receptor beta chain. Its antigen remains unidentified. TCR beta cDNA libraries included unique molecular identifiers. Yield was approximately 500,000 cDNA molecules from roughly 0.93 to 9.6 million T cells. TCRdb processed the PCR reads anew with MiXCR; each CDR3 protein has one entry. The sample carries more than 500,000 distinct CDR3 sequences, roughly 34% recorded once. The data are from a study of post-analysis software for immune sequencing data. Findings of the study overall: Diversity measured as normalized Chao1 was significantly lower in multiple sclerosis patients than in controls. About five TRBV segments, including TRBV5-6, TRBV5-1 and TRBV20-1, were more frequent in patients than controls. Pronounced co-clustering by F measure was evident among identically batched samples.

The CDR3 sequence is 15 residues long. CDR1 is LGHDT and CDR2 is YNNKEL in the germline V gene (reference sequence). With V trimmed by 4 bases and J by 2 bases, 4 bases remained unmatched. The source of this sequence is a girl aged 2-17 years with multiple sclerosis. The chain uses TRBV3-1 and TRBJ1-2, with TRBD1 matching 10 bases. The sample comprised blood. DNA for the CDR3: TGTGCCAGCAGCCTAATGACAGGGGGCAACTATGGCTACACCTTC. Translated: CASSLMTGGNYGYTF. The full variable domain, rest sourced from reference TRBV3-1 and TRBJ1-2, is DTAVSQTPKYLVTQMGNDKSIKCEQNLGHDTMYWYKQDSKKFLKIMFSYNNKELIINETVPNRFSPKSPDKAHLNLHINSLELGDSAVYFCASSLMTGGNYGYTFGSGTRLTVV.